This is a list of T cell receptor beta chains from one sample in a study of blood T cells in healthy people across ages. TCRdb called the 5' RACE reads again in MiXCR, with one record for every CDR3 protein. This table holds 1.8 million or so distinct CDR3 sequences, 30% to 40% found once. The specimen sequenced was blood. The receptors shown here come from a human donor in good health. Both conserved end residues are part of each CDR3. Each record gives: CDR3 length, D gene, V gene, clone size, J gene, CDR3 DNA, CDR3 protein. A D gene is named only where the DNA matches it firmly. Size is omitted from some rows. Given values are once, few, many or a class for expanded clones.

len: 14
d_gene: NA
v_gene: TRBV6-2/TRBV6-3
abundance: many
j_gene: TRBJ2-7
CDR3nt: TGTGCCAGCAGCCTTTACGGGGGTTCCTACGAGCAGTACTTC
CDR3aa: CASSLYGGSYEQYF

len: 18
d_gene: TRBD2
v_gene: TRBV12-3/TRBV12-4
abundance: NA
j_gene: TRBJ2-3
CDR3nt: TGTGCCAGCAGCCAATCCCTCTCCGGCAGCGGGGGTGGAGATACGCAGTATTTT
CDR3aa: CASSQSLSGSGGGDTQYF

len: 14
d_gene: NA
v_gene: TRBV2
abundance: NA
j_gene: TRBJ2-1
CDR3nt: TGTGCCGGACGGACTACGAGCTCCTACAATGAGCAGTTCTTC
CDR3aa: CAGRTTSSYNEQFF

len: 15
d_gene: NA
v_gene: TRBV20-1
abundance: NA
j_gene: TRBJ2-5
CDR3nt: TGCAGTGCTTGGGCCCAACGGGTGGGGGAAGAGACCCAGTACTTC
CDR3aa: CSAWAQRVGEETQYF

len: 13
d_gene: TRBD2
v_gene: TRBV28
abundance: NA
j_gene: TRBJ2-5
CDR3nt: TGTGCCTCCGTCGGGACTAGGGAAGAGACCCAGTACTTC
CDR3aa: CASVGTREETQYF

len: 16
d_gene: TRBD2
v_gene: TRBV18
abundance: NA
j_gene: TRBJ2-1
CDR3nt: TGTGCCAGCTCACCACCCAGAGCGGGGATTGGCAATGAGCAGTTCTTC
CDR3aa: CASSPPRAGIGNEQFF

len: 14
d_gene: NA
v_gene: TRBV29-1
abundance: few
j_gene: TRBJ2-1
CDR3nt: TGCAGCGTCCTCCCTCACACATTCAGCAATGAGCAGTTCTTC
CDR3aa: CSVLPHTFSNEQFF

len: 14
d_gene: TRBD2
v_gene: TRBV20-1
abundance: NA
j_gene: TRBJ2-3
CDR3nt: TGCAGTGCCAAAAAAAGCGGGGCCTCAGATACGCAGTATTTT
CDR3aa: CSAKKSGASDTQYF

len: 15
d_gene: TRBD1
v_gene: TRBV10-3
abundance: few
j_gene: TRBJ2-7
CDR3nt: TGTGCCACCAGTGAGCCGGGACAGGGGGTCCGCGAGCAGTACTTC
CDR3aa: CATSEPGQGVREQYF

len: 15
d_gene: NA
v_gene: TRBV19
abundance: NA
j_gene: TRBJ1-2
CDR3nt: TGTGCCAGTAGTATAGCTGGGTCCCCCCCTATGCTCTACACCTTC
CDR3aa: CASSIAGSPPMLYTF

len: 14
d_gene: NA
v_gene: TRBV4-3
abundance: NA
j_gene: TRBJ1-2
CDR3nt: TGCGCCAGCAGCTATTGGGACACCGAAGATGGCTACACCTTC
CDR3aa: CASSYWDTEDGYTF

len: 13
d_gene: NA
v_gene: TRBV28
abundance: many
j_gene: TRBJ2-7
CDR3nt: TGTGCCAGCAGTTTACGAGGGGTCTACGAGCAGTACTTC
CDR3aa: CASSLRGVYEQYF

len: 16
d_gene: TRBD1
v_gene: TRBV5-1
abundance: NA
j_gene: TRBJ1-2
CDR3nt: TGCGCCAGCAGCCCGTATACGACAGGGGGGTTCTATGGCTACACCTTC
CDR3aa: CASSPYTTGGFYGYTF

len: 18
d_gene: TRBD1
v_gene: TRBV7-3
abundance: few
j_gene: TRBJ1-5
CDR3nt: TGTGCCAGCAGCTTATTCGTTGATCTGGCAGGGGGGATTCAGCCCCAGCATTTT
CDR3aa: CASSLFVDLAGGIQPQHF

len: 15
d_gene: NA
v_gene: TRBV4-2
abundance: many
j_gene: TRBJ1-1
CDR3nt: TGTGCCAGCAGCACCGGGAGGGGAGGAAACACTGAAGCTTTCTTT
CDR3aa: CASSTGRGGNTEAFF

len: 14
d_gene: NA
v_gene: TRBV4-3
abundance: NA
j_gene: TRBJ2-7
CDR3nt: TGCGCCAGCAGCCAAGATCGAACCACCTACGAGCAGTACTTC
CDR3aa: CASSQDRTTYEQYF

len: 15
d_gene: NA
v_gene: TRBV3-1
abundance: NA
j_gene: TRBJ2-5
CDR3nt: TGTGCCAGCAGCCAAGAATCCCTAGACCAAGAGACCCAGTACTTC
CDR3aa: CASSQESLDQETQYF

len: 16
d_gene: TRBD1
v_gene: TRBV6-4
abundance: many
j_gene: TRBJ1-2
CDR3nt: TGTGCCAGCAGTGGGCTTGGGACAGGGGTGATCTATGGCTACACCTTC
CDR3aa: CASSGLGTGVIYGYTF

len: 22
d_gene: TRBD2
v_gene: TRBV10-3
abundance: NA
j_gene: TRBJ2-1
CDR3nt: TGTGCCATCAGTGAGTCGACCCTGTCGGCTAGCGGGGTAGCCAGCTCCTACAATGAGCAGTTCTTC
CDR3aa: CAISESTLSASGVASSYNEQFF

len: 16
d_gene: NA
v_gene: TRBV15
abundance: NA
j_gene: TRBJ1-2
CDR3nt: TGTGCCACCAGCAGAGATCCTCGGGATTCCTACTATGGCTACACCTTC
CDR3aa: CATSRDPRDSYYGYTF

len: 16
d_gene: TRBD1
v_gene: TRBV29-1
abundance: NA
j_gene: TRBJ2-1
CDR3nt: TGCAGCGTGTCTGGAGGTGACAGGGATTCGTACAATGAGCAGTTCTTC
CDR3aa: CSVSGGDRDSYNEQFF

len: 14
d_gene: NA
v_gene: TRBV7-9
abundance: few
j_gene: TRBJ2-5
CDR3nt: TGTGCCAGCAGCTTAGGGTCCAGAACAGAGACCCAGTACTTC
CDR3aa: CASSLGSRTETQYF

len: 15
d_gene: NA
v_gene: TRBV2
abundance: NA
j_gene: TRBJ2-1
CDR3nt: TGTGCCAGCAGTGTTATGGGGGGCTCCTACAATGAGCAGTTCTTC
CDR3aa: CASSVMGGSYNEQFF

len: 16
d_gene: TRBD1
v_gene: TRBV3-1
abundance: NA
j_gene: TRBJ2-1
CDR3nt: TGTGTCAGCAGCCATCCCTCGGGGACAGGAGGGGGTGAGCAGTTCTTC
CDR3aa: CVSSHPSGTGGGEQFF

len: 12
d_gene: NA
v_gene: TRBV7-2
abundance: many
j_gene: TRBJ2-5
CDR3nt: TGTGCCAGCAGCCGCCCCCAAGAGACCCAGTACTTC
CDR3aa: CASSRPQETQYF

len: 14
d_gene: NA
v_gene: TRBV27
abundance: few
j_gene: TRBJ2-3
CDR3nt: TGTGCCAGCACCCGCAGCCAAAGCGGAGATACGCAGTATTTT
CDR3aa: CASTRSQSGDTQYF

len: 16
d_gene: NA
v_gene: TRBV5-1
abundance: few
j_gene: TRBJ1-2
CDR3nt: TGCGCCAGCCGGCAGGGTTCAGGGGACCCCTTAGAGGGCTACACCTTC
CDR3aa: CASRQGSGDPLEGYTF

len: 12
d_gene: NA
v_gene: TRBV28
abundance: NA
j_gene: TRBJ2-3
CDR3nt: TGTGCCAGCAGTTTGAAGGGGCATACGCAGTATTTT
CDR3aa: CASSLKGHTQYF

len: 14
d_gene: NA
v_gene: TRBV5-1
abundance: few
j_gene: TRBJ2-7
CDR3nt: TGCGCCAGCAGTCCACGAGGGGCAGAGTACGAGCAGTACTTC
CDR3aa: CASSPRGAEYEQYF

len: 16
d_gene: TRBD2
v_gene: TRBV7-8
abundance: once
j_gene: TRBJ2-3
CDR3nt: TGTGCCAGCAGCCTCGGACTAACGGGGGGGCCCGATACGCAGTATTTT
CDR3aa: CASSLGLTGGPDTQYF

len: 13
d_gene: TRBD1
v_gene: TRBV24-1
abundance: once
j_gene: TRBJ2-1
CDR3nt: TGTGCCACCGGCCACAGGGGGGATAATGAGCAGTTCTTC
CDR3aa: CATGHRGDNEQFF

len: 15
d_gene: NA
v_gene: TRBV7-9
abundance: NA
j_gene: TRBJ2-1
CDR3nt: TGTGCCAGCAACGCCGATTTAAGCGTGGACAATGAGCAGTTCTTC
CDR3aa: CASNADLSVDNEQFF

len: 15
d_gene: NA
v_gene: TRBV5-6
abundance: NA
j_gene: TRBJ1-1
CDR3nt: TGTGCCAGCAGCTTTATCGACACCGCGAACACTGAAGCTTTCTTT
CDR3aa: CASSFIDTANTEAFF

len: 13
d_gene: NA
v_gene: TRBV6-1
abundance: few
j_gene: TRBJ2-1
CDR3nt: TGTGCCAGCAGTAAGGGACTTTACAATGAGCAGTTCTTC
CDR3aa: CASSKGLYNEQFF

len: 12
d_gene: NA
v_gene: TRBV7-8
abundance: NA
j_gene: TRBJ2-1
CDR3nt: TGTGCCAGCAGATCCGGGGGCGGTGGGCAGTTCTTC
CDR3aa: CASRSGGGGQFF

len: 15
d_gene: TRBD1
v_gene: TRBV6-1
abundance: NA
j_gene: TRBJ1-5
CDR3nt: TGTGCCAGCACCGCCCTGACAGGGGGAATTCAGCCCCAGCATTTT
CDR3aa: CASTALTGGIQPQHF

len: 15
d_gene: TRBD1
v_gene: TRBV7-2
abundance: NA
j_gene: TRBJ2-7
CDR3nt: TGTGCCAGCAGAACCAGGACAGGGGTTTCCTACGAGCAGTACTTC
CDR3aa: CASRTRTGVSYEQYF

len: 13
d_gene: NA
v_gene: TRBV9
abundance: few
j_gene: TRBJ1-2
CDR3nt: TGTGCCAGCAGCCCTGACTGGGTCTATGGCTACACCTTC
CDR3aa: CASSPDWVYGYTF

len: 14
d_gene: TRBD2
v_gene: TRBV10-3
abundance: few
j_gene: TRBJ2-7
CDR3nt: TGTGCCATCAGGCTAGCGGGGGGGAACTACGAGCAGTACTTC
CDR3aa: CAIRLAGGNYEQYF

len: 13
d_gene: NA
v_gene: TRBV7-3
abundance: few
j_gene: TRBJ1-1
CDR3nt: TGTGCCAGCAGCGAAACAGGGAACACTGAAGCTTTCTTT
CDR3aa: CASSETGNTEAFF

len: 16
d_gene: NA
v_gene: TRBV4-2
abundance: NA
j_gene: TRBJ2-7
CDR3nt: TGTGCCAGCAGCCAACCACTAGGGACTCCGTCGGACGAGCAGTACTTC
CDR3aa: CASSQPLGTPSDEQYF

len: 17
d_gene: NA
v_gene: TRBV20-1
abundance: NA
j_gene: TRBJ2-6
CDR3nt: TGCAGTGCTAGAGATCCGGTAGACAACTCTGGGGCCAACGTCCTGACTTTC
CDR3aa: CSARDPVDNSGANVLTF

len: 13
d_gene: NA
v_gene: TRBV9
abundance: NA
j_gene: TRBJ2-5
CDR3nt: TGTGCCAGCAGCGTAGTTTCCGCGGAGACCCAGTACTTC
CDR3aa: CASSVVSAETQYF

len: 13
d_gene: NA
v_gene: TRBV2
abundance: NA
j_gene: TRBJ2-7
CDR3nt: TGTGCCAGCATATGGGGGTCTCCCTACGAGCAGTACTTC
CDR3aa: CASIWGSPYEQYF

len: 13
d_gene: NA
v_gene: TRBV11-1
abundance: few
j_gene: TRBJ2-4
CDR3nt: TGTGCCAGCAGCTTAACGGGGCACTACGGGCAGTACTTC
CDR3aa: CASSLTGHYGQYF

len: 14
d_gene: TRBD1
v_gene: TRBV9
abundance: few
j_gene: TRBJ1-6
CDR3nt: TGTGCCAGCAGCGAGGGGGCAGTTAATTCACCCCTCCACTTT
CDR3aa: CASSEGAVNSPLHF

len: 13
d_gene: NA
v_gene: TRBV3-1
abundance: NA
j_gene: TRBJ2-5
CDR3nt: TGTGCCAGCTGGGGGTACATTGAGGAGACCCAGTACTTC
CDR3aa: CASWGYIEETQYF